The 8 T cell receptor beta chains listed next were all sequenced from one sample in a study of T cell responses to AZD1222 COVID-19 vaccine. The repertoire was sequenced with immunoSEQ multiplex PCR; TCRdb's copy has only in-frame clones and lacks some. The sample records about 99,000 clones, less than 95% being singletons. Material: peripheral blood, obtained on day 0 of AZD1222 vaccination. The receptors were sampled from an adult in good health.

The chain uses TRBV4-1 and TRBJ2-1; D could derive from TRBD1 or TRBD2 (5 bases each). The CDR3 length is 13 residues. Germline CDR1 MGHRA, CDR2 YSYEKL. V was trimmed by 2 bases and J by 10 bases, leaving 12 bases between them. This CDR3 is CASSQNRDDEQFF. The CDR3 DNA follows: TGCGCCAGCAGCCAAAACCGGGACGACGAGCAGTTCTTC.

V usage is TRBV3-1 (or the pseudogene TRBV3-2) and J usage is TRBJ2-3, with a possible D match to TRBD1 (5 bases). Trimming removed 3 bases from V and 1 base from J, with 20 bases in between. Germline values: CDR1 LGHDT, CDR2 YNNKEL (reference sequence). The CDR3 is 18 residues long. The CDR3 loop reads CASSHLIPRQTGTDTQYF. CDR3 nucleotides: TGTGCCAGCAGCCATTTAATTCCGAGACAGACCGGCACAGATACGCAGTATTTT.

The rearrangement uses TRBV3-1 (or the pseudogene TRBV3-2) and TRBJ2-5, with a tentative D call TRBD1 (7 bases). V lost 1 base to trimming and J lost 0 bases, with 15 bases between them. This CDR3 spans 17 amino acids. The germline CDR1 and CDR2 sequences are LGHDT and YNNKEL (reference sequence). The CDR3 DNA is TGTGCCAGCAGCCAAGGTGCGACAGGGAGGTACCAAGAGACCCAGTACTTC. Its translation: CASSQGATGRYQETQYF.

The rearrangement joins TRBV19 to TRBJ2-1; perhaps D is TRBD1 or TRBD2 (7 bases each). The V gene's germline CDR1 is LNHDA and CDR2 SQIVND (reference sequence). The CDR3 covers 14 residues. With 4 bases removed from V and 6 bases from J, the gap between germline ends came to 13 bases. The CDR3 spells CASSTQGGTNEQFF. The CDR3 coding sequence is TGTGCCAGTAGTACCCAGGGGGGGACCAATGAGCAGTTCTTC.

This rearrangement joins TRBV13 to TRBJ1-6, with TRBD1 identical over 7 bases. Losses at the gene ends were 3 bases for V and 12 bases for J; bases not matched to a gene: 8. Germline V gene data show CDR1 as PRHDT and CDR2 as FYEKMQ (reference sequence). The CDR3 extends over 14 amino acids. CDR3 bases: TGTGCCAGCAGCTTGACCCTTCAGGGGGTACCCCTCCACTTT. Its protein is CASSLTLQGVPLHF.

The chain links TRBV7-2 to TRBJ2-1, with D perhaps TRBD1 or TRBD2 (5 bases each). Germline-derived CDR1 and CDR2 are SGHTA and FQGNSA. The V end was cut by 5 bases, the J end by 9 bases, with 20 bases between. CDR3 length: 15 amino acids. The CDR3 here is CASSLMGVDNGEQFF. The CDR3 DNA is TGTGCCAGCAGCCTAATGGGGGTAGACAATGGTGAGCAGTTCTTC.

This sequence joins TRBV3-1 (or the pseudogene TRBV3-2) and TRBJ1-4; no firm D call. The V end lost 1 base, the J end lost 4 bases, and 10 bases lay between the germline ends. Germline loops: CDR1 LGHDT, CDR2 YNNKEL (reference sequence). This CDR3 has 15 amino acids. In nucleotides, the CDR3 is TGTGCCAGCAGCCAAGGGTCCGGGATTAATGAAAAACTGTTTTTT. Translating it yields CASSQGSGINEKLFF.

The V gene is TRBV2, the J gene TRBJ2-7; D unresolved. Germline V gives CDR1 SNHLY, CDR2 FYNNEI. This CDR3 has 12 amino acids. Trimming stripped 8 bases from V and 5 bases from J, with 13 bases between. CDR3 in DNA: TGTGCCAGCTCCGGGCAGACCCACGAGCAGTACTTC. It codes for CASSGQTHEQYF.